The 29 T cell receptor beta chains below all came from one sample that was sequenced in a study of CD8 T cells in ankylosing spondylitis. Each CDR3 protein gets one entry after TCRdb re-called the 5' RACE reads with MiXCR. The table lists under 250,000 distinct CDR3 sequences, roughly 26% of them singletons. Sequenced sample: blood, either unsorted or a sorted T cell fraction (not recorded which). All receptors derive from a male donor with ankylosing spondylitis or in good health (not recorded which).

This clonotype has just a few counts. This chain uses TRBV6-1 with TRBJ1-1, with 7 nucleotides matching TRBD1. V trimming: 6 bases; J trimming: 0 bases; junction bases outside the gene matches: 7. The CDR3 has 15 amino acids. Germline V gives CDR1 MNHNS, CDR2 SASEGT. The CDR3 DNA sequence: TGTGCCAGCAGACCCGGGACAGTTGTGAACACTGAAGCTTTCTTT. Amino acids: CASRPGTVVNTEAFF.

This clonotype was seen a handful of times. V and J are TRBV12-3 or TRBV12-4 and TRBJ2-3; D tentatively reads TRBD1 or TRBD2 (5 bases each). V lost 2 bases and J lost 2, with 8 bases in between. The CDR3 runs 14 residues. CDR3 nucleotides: TGTGCCAGCAGTTTACGGGGACCCACAGATACGCAGTATTTT. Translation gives CASSLRGPTDTQYF.

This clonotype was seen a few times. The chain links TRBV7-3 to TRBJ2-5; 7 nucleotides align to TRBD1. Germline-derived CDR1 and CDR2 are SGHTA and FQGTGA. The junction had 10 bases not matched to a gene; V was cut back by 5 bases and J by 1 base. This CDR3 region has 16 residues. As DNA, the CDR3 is TGTGCCAGCAGCATATCGGGACAGCATTCCCAAGAGACCCAGTACTTC. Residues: CASSISGQHSQETQYF.

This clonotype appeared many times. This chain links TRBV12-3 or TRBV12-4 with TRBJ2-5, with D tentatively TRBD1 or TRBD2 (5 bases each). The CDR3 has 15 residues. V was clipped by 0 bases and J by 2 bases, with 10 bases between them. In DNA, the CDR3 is TGTGCCAGCAGTTTAGCGGGGGATATGCAAGAGACCCAGTACTTC. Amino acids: CASSLAGDMQETQYF.

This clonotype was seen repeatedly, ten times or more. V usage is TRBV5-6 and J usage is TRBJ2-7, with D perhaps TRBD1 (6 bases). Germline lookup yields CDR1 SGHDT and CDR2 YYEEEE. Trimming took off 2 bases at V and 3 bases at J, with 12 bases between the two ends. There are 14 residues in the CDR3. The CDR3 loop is CASSFRGLYYEQYF. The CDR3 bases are TGTGCCAGCAGCTTCAGGGGTCTATACTACGAGCAGTACTTC.

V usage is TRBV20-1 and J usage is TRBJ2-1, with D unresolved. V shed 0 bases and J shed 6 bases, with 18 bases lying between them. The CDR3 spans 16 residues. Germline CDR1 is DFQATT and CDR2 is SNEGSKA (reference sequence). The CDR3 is CSARDDLSPRANEQFF. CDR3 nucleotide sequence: TGCAGTGCTAGAGATGATCTAAGCCCTAGGGCCAATGAGCAGTTCTTC.

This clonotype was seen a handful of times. The CDR3 sequence: CSARAVLAGVYNEQFF. The CDR3 DNA is TGCAGTGCTAGGGCGGTACTAGCGGGAGTCTACAATGAGCAGTTCTTC. The chain uses TRBV20-1 and TRBJ2-1; 11 bases are shared with TRBD2. CDR3 size: 16 residues. From germline, CDR1 is DFQATT and CDR2 SNEGSKA (reference sequence). J was trimmed by 3 bases and V by 3 bases; bases with no gene match: 7.

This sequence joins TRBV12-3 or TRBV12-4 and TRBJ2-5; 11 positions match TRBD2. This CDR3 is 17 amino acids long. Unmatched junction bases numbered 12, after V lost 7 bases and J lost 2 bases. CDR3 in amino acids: CASTLRLAGSWQETQYF. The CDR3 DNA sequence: TGTGCCAGCACCTTAAGACTAGCGGGAAGCTGGCAAGAGACCCAGTACTTC.

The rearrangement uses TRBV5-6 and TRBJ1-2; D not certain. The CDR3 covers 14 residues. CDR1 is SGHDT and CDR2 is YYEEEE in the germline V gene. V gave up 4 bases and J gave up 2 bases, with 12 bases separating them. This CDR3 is CASSADWANYGYTF. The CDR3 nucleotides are TGTGCCAGCAGCGCAGATTGGGCCAACTATGGCTACACCTTC.

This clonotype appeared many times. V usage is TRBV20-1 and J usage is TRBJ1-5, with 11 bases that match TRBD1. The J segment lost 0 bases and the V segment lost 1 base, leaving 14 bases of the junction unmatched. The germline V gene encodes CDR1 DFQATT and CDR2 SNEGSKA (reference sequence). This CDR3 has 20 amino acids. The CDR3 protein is CSARVDSGQGAGYSNQPQHF. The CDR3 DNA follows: TGCAGTGCTAGAGTTGACAGCGGACAGGGGGCAGGTTATAGCAATCAGCCCCAGCATTTT.

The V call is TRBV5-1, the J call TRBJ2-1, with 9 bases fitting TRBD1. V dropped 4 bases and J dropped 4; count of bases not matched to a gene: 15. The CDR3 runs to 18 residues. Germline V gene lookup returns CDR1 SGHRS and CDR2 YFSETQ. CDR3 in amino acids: CASSRHLSGQGQYNEQFF. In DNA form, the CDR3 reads TGCGCCAGCAGCCGTCACTTATCGGGACAGGGTCAATACAATGAGCAGTTCTTC.

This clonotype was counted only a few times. CDR3 region: CASSFGGRQETQYF. CDR3 nucleotides: TGTGCCAGCAGTTTCGGGGGGCGCCAAGAGACCCAGTACTTC. V usage is TRBV12-3 or TRBV12-4 and J usage is TRBJ2-5, with D tentatively TRBD2 (7 bases). The length of the CDR3 is 14 residues. Trimming pared 3 bases from V and 1 base from J, leaving 9 bases between.

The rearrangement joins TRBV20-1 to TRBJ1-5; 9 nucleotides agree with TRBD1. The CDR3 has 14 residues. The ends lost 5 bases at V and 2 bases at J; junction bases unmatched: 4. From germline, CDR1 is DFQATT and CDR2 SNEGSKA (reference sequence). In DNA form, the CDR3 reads TGCAGTGCTGAGACAGGGGGACGCAATCAGCCCCAGCATTTT. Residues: CSAETGGRNQPQHF.

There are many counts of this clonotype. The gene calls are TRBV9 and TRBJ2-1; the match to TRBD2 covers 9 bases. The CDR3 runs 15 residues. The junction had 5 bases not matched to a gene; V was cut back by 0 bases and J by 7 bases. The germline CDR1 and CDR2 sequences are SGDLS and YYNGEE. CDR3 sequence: CASSVGGRGENEQFF. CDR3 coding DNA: TGTGCCAGCAGCGTAGGCGGGAGGGGAGAAAATGAGCAGTTCTTC.

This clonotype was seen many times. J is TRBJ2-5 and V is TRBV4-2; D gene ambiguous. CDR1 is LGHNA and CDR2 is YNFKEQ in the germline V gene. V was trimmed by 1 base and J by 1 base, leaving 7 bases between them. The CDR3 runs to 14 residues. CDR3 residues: CASSQGVAQETQYF. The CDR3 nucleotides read TGTGCCAGCAGCCAAGGGGTCGCCCAAGAGACCCAGTACTTC.

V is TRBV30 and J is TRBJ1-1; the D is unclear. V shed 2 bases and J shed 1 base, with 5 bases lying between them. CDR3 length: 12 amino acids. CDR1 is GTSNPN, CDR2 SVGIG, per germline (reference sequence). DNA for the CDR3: TGTGCCTGGAGTAAAGGGAACACTGAAGCTTTCTTT. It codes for CAWSKGNTEAFF.

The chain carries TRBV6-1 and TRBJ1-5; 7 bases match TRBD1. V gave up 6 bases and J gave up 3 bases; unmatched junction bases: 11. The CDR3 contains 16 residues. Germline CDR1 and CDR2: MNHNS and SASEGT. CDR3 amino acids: CASSEQGLGDNQPQHF. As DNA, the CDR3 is TGTGCCAGCAGCGAACAGGGGCTAGGGGACAATCAGCCCCAGCATTTT.

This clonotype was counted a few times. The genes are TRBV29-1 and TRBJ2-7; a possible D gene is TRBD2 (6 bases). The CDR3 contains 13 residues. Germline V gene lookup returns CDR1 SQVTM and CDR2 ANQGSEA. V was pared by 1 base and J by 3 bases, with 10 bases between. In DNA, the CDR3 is TGCAGCGTTGAAGGCGGGACCCACTACGAGCAGTACTTC. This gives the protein CSVEGGTHYEQYF.

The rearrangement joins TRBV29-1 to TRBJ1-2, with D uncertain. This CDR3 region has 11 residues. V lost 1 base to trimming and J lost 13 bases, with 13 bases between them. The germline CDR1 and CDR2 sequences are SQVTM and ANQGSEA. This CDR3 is CSVEVEANITF. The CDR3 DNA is TGCAGCGTTGAAGTGGAGGCAAACATCACCTTC.

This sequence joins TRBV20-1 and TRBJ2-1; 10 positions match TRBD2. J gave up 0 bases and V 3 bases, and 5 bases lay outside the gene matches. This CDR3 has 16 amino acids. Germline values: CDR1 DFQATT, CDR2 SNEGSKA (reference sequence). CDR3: CSASKASGSSYNEQFF. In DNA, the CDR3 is TGCAGTGCTAGTAAGGCTAGCGGGAGCTCCTACAATGAGCAGTTCTTC.

The CDR3 region is CAIRRLETHNNEQFF. The CDR3 bases are TGTGCCATCCGTCGGCTAGAAACCCATAACAATGAGCAGTTCTTC. V and J are TRBV10-3 and TRBJ2-1, with D unclear. Germline CDR1 is ENHRY and CDR2 is SYGVKD. Deletions cut 8 bases from V and 5 bases from J, with 19 bases between. The CDR3 totals 15 residues.

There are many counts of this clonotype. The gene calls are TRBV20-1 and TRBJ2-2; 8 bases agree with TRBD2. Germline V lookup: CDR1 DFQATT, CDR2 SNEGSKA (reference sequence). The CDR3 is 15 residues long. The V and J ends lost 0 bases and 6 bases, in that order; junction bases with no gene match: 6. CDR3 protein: CSARETSGSAGELFF. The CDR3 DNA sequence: TGCAGTGCTAGAGAAACTAGCGGTAGCGCCGGGGAGCTGTTTTTT.

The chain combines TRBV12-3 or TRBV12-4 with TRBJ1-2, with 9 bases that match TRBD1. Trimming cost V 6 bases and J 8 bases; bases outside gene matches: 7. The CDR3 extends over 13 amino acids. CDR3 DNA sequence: TGTGCCAGCAGGATACAGGGGGCGCGGGGCTACACCTTC. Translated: CASRIQGARGYTF.

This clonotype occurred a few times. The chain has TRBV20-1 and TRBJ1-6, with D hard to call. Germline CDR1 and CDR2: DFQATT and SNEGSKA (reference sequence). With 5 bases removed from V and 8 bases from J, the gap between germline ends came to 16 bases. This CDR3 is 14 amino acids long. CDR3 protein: CSASFGKADSPLHF. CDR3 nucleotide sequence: TGCAGTGCTTCATTCGGGAAAGCGGATTCACCCCTCCACTTT.

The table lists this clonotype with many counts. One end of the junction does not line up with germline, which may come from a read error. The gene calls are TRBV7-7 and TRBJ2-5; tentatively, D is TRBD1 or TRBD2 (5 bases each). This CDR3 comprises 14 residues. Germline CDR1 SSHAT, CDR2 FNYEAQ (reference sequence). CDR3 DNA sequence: TGTGCTAGCAGCCGGAGGCAGGGATTTGAGGCCCAGTACTTC. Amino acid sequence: CASSRRQGFEAQYF.

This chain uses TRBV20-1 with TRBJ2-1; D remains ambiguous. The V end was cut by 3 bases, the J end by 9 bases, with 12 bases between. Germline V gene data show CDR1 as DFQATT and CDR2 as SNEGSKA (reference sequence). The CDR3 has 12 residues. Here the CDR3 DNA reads TGCAGTGCTAGCCCTTCGCGGATTGAGCAGTTCTTC. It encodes CSASPSRIEQFF.

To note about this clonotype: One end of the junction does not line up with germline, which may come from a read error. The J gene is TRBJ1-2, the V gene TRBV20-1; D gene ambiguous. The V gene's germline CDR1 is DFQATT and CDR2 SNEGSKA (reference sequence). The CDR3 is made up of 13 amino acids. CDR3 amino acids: CSARGPVADGYTF. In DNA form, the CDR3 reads TGCAGTGCCAGAGGTCCCGTAGCGGATGGCTACACCTTC.

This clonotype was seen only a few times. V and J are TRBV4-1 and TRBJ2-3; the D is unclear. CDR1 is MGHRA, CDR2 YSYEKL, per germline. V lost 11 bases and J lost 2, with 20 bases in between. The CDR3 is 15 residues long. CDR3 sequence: CAGSSDGGATDTQYF. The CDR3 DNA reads TGCGCCGGCTCCTCAGATGGCGGAGCCACAGATACGCAGTATTTT.

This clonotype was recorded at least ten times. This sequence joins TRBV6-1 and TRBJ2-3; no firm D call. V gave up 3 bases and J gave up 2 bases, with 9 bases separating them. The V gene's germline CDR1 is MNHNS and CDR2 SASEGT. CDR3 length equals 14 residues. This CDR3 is CASSDGRFTDTQYF. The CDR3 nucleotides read TGTGCCAGCAGTGACGGCAGATTCACAGATACGCAGTATTTT.